Detailed here is one T cell receptor (beta chain). Its antigen remains undetermined. No much larger clone exists at a distance of one base, and base qualities are not known. CDR1 and CDR2 are drawn from the germline V gene (reference sequence): LNHNV, YYDKDF. V and J are trimmed by 8 bases and 5 bases, and the gene matches miss 11 bases of the junction. Including cysteine and phenylalanine, the CDR3 has 15 amino acids. Only the CDR3 DNA stays, 45 bases, in frame from base 1. Receptors were amplified or captured by the immunoSEQ multiplex PCR assay. For the multiplex PCR, a mixture combining 60 forward primers for TCR Vbeta segments and 13 reverse primers for TCR Jbeta segments was used. The CDR3 region of rearranged TCR beta genes was amplified from genomic DNA with a multiplex PCR assay. The amplified TCR beta libraries were sequenced on the Illumina HiSeq System as 87-base-pair reads. Per the source publication's procedure: In a later analysis, tens of millions of unique TCR beta chains were counted across the 666 repertoires, and about 9.9 million of these chains were shared by at least two donors. To remove PCR and sequencing errors, raw reads were error-corrected and collapsed into unique sequences using a nearest-neighbor algorithm that merged closely related sequences. CDR3 sequences were aligned to IMGT reference sequences to assign V, D and J gene segments. For a sequence to be retained, a match of at least six nucleotides was required to both a V gene segment and a J gene segment. A rearrangement was called productive if the CDR3 had no stop codons and remained in frame with V and J, and every other rearrangement was called non-productive. Following IMGT convention, CDR3 was defined as the stretch from the second conserved V-encoded cysteine to the conserved J-encoded phenylalanine. Sequences without an unambiguous match to a single V gene segment were excluded from the earlier analysis of approximately 560 of the donors. An earlier analysis of approximately 590 of the donors classified V segments as functional when productive rearrangements were above 56.7% and as segregating when the standard deviation between donors was above 5%. A statistical classification framework was built to diagnose cytomegalovirus status from the catalog of TCR beta chain sequences. In a later analysis, TCR nucleotide sequences were compared against IMGT/GENE-DB human TR gene sequences so that V and J genes could be assigned. The TCRdist pipeline was used in a later analysis to assign CDR3 sequences and most-parsimonious VDJ recombination scenarios. In a later analysis, each TCR beta chain was defined by its CDR3 amino acid sequence together with its V-gene family, and reads lacking a unique V-gene family were excluded. As a way to deal with suspected cross-contamination and a sequencing artifact, a later analysis dropped roughly 600 nucleotide sequences that were highly shared and had low generation probability. In a later analysis, a clonal expansion index for each public chain was calculated from normalized within-repertoire ranks of inferred template counts. A later analysis computed generation probabilities with a VDJ recombination model fitted to out-of-frame rearrangements, and checked the results against IGoR. Hypergeometric tests were used in a later analysis to score TCR-TCR, TCR-HLA and TCR-CMV co-occurrence, with a repertoire-size bias correction applied to the TCR pairs. In a later analysis, false discovery rates were estimated by permuting HLA or CMV assignments 20 times. In a later analysis, co-occurring TCRs were grouped using DBSCAN, with TCRdist sequence similarity added in when clustering inside HLA-allele-positive subsets. Repertoires with fewer than 30,000 or more than 120,000 public chains, plus five repertoires with anomalous nucleotide sharing, were excluded from co-occurrence clustering. This immuneACCESS table, as held by TCRdb, lists in-frame sequences with V and J called but not all clones. Of the missing ones, under half trace to an unresolved V gene in checked studies; the others have no known cause. V and J calls and clone size follow that table, whereas D and trimming were derived from the DNA. In all, the sample holds tens of thousands of clones, and roughly 73% of those were seen once. 4.4% of the sample is in the top ten clones.

This sample is part of a study of cytomegalovirus exposure and HLA in healthy donors (dated by TCRdb to 2016 to 2017). In the study overall: An earlier analysis of several hundred of the donors reported approximately 260 Gb of sequence data and about 120 million unique TCR beta sequences obtained from roughly 170 million T cells. The study profiled the T cell repertoires of around 700 subjects by immunosequencing and related them to cytomegalovirus serostatus. A later analysis re-analyzed previously published TCR beta repertoires from about 730 donors and added high-resolution HLA genotyping to study TCR occurrence patterns. Several DR-DQ haplotypes were handled as single units for association and clustering because linkage in the cohort was strong. Typing coverage varied by locus: about 620-630 donors for A, B, C, DRB1 and DQB1; approximately 560 for DQA1; about 590 for DPA1; under 490 for DPB1. Of the roughly 400 genotyped donors, 81% fell in the genetic ancestry cluster associated with self-reported Caucasian donors. Across 398 genotyped donors of the cohort, an average of about 250,000 unique TCR beta nucleotide sequences per donor were sequenced, and approximately 17% of those sequences were non-productive. HLA typing included class I and class II loci at four-digit resolution. In addition to the first cohort of hundreds of subjects, a separate validation cohort of approximately 130 different subjects was used. Alongside the repertoire data, information on donor age, sex, ethnicity and CMV serostatus was compiled. Every repertoire in the discovery cohort had been generated on one and the same sequencing platform. High-throughput TCR immunosequencing, statistical association of individual TCRs with disease status, and machine learning were combined to predict cytomegalovirus infection status. An earlier analysis of more than 450 of the donors used high-throughput TCR beta sequencing to judge whether each TCR beta V gene segment behaved as functional or pseudogenic. In the later analysis, no new phenotypic data were used to find candidate immune exposures; instead, reliance was placed on TCR beta sequences and their occurrence across donors. The study was designed to test whether signatures of past pathogen exposure could be identified by cataloging public T cell receptors. Approximately 300 gigabases of sequencing data and approximately 85 million unique TCR sequences were included in an early release covering roughly 700 HLA-typed donors. A later genetic analysis used genome-wide SNP genotypes for about three fifths of the 666 donors, treating that subset as a discovery cohort. What the authors observed across the whole study: Because HLA typing was unavailable for some donors at each locus, only the typed subset was used in association tests. In vitro tests confirmed that three of the cytomegalovirus-associated TCR beta chains recognize cytomegalovirus antigens. In a later analysis, the rate of TCR association differed among HLA loci, with DRB1 alleles having the most associated TCRs and HLA-C alleles having the fewest. Because the 87-base-pair reads could not distinguish some IMGT-functional V segments, including TRBV6-2 and TRBV6-3, those segments were excluded. Sequencing depth was assumed to be roughly uniform across donors in the presence/absence analyses, though that assumption may not hold. In both the original and validation cohorts, the classifier was reported to diagnose cytomegalovirus status with high specificity and sensitivity. This cohort had only TCR beta chains sequenced, and the lack of alpha or paired-chain data limited which features could be detected. In a later genetic analysis, a missense DCLRE1C variant was associated with V-gene and J-gene trimming of TCR beta chains, and the association was replicated in an independent cohort. Immune exposure information for the cohort was limited to CMV serostatus. A further reported finding was that TCR beta sequences accurately predicted the HLA-A and HLA-B alleles for most subjects in the first cohort. It was suggested by the authors that the approach could potentially be generalized to other disease states and immunological phenotypes. Broadly in line with IMGT annotations, most TCR beta V segments showed up in productive rearrangements about 87% or about 30% of the time in an earlier analysis of under 700 of the donors. When HLA alleles, especially DR and DQ, strongly co-occurred, attributing TCR associations to individual alleles was difficult. The study listed approximately 150 TCR beta chains as associated with cytomegalovirus. According to a later analysis, parvovirus B19, influenza, CMV and Epstein-Barr virus appeared linked to several top co-occurrence clusters. In a later analysis, HLA-associated TCR beta chains showed more clonal expansion and lower generation probabilities than non-associated chains that were equally common. Specific HLA alleles were associated with 15,000 to 20,000 TCR beta sequences at a false discovery rate of 0.05 in a later analysis. Compared with the roughly 700-donor mean, donors in an Asian-associated ancestry cluster had fewer N-insertions in productive TCRs, according to a later genetic analysis. Over 15 rarely observed V segments, including chromosome 9 orphons, were excluded from the earlier analysis of several hundred of the donors because counts were too low. Linkage disequilibrium might explain the correlated functional status among segregating V segments, but an unknown experimental factor could not be excluded. A cluster of highly shared sequence variants was judged likely to be a technical artifact of the sequencing pipeline. Most TCR sequences were seen in very few donors, while some public TCRs were found in many individuals. A later analysis found that most CMV-associated TCR beta chains appeared HLA-restricted, with HLA associations seemingly driven largely by CMV exposure.

In total, 630 or so healthy bone marrow donors made up the cohort. Cohort members were all nominally healthy when sampled, although unrecorded immune exposures were likely present. The donor tested CMV seropositive and was one of the 289 seropositive cohort members. A peripheral blood sample was collected from each donor, and TCR beta sequencing was performed on peripheral blood mononuclear cells. Genomic DNA was extracted from the blood cell samples with the Qiagen DNeasy Blood Extraction Kit. The sequence joins TRBV15 to TRBJ1-4, and 7 junctional nucleotides match TRBD1. This sequence originates from a male donor in good health and CMV-seropositive. Sequenced: PBMCs. The nucleotide sequence is given as TGTGCCACCCGAGTTAACAGGGGCTTAAATGAAAAACTGTTTTTT. Translation gives CATRVNRGLNEKLFF.